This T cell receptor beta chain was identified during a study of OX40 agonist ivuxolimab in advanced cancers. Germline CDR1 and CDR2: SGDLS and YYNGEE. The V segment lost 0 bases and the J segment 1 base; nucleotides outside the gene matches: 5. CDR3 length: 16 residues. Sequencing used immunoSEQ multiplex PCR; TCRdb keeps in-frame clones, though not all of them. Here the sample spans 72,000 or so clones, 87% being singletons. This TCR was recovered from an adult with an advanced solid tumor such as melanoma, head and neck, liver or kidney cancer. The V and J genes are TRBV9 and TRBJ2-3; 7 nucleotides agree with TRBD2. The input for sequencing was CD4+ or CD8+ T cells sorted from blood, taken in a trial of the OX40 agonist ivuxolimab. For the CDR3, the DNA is TGTGCCAGCAGCGTAGAAGTAGCGGGCGGCACAGATACGCAGTATTTT. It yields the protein CASSVEVAGGTDTQYF.